This T cell receptor (beta chain) was captured in a study of blood T cell repertoires in COVID-19. All enrollees were about 18 to 95 years old and from approximately 25 US areas. Produced via immunoSEQ multiplex PCR; TCRdb's table is partial and in-frame only. Here the sample spans some 150,000 clones, around 83% being singletons. There are 14 residues in the CDR3. V lost 7 bases, J lost 2 bases, and 14 bases lay in between. Germline lookup yields CDR1 SGHKS and CDR2 YYEKEE (reference sequence). The chain joins TRBV5-5 to TRBJ2-3; TRBD1 might be the D (5 bases). The TCR was taken from a woman between 50 and 59 years old who had been exposed to COVID-19. Input material: PBMCs or T cells enriched from blood (not recorded which). This CDR3 reads CASRNQGHTDTQYF. CDR3 bases: TGTGCCAGCCGCAACCAGGGCCACACAGATACGCAGTATTTT.